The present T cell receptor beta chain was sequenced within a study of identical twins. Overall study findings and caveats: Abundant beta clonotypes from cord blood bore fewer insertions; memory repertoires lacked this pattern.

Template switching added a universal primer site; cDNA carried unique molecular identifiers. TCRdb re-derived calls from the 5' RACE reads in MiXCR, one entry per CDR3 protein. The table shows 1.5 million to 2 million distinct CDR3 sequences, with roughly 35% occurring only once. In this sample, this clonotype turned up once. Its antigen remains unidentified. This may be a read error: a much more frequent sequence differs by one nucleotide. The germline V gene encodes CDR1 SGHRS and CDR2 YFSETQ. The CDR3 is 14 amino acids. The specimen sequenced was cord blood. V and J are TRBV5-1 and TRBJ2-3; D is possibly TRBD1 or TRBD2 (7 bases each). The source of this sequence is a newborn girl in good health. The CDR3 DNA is TGCGCCAGCAGCTTCCCAGGGGGGGCAGATACGCGGTATTTT. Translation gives CASSFPGGADTRYF.